The clone carrying this T cell receptor beta chain was seen a few times. The time point is: newly diagnosed GD, antithyroid drugs for less than 3 months. RNA from PBMCs was the source of the TCR library. Each patient gave roughly 10 milliliters of EDTA-anticoagulated peripheral blood. This entry comes from a study of regulatory T cells in long-lasting Graves disease. TCR beta libraries were built with iRepertoire HTBI primers and Arm-PCR of CDR3 regions. TCRdb itself ran the multiplex PCR reads through MiXCR, one entry per CDR3 protein. The table records 400,000 to 500,000 distinct CDR3 sequences, about 15% of them present only once. This sample was also put to use in a study of T cells in Graves' hyperthyroidism and ophthalmopathy. That investigation notes: Exclusion criteria comprised uncontrolled infection, other autoimmune disease, pregnancy or lactation.

This specimen consisted of peripheral blood mononuclear cells (PBMCs), obtained at new diagnosis, from a patient treated with antithyroid drugs. This receptor was taken from a woman in her thirties with Graves disease.

The CDR3 protein is CASSPQVISGNTIYF. CDR3 sequence (DNA): TGTGCCAGCAGCCCCCAGGTGATCTCTGGAAACACCATATATTTT. This chain uses TRBV28 with TRBJ1-3; D remains unclear. Germline loops: CDR1 MDHEN, CDR2 SYDVKM. This CDR3 contains 15 residues. V was pared by 6 bases and J by 0 bases, with 12 bases between.